This record covers a single T cell receptor beta chain. This record comes from a study of blood T cell repertoires in COVID-19. Study-level background: PBMCs, B-cell-depleted T cells, or T cells provided the cDNA or gDNA that made up the material.

Trimming took 1 base from V and 3 from J; bases not matched to a gene: 11. CDR1 and CDR2 from the germline V gene are GTSNPN and SVGIG (reference sequence). There are 17 residues in the CDR3. Clones were sequenced by immunoSEQ multiplex PCR, and TCRdb holds only the in-frame ones, with some missing. The table has more than 400,000 clones, around 85% seen once. The rearrangement links TRBV30 to TRBJ2-7; the match to TRBD2 covers 11 bases. The source material was peripheral blood. This receptor was taken from a human donor in a cohort sampled during active COVID-19. CDR3 protein: CAWSAQGLADSYYEQYF. In DNA form, the CDR3 reads TGTGCCTGGAGTGCCCAGGGACTAGCGGATTCATACTACGAGCAGTACTTC.